Each of the 13 T cell receptor beta chains below was sequenced from the same sample in a study of OX40 agonist ivuxolimab in advanced cancers. This table comes from immunoSEQ multiplex PCR, and its TCRdb copy is limited to in-frame clones, with some not included. The table records 82,000 or so clones, around 83% of them present only once. This specimen was CD4+ or CD8+ T cells sorted from blood, taken in a trial of the OX40 agonist ivuxolimab. The receptors derive from an adult with an advanced solid tumor such as melanoma, head and neck, liver or kidney cancer.

The chain employs TRBV5-1 and TRBJ2-3; D is possibly TRBD1 or TRBD2 (5 bases each). V was cut by 4 bases and J by 1 base, with 13 bases left in between. The CDR3 spans 15 residues. CDR1 SGHRS and CDR2 YFSETQ come from the germline V gene. This chain's CDR3 is CASSRTGPGTDTQYF. As DNA, the CDR3 is TGCGCCAGCAGCCGAACGGGACCTGGCACAGATACGCAGTATTTT.

This sequence joins TRBV15 and TRBJ1-1; weak D call: TRBD1 (5 bases). V shed 1 base and J shed 1 base, with 10 bases lying between them. This CDR3 is 15 amino acids long. From germline, CDR1 is LNHNV and CDR2 YYDKDF (reference sequence). CDR3 DNA sequence: TGTGCCACCAGCAGAGGATTCGGGGGGAACACTGAAGCTTTCTTT. It is translated as CATSRGFGGNTEAFF.

V usage is TRBV19 and J usage is TRBJ1-2; D is possibly TRBD1 (6 bases). CDR1 LNHDA and CDR2 SQIVND come from the germline V gene (reference sequence). This CDR3 spans 18 amino acids. V was shortened by 7 bases and J by 1 base, with 25 bases between the two germline ends. The CDR3 reads CASMGGPPRSNLNYGYTF. For the CDR3, the DNA is TGTGCCAGTATGGGGGGCCCACCACGATCCAACCTTAACTATGGCTACACCTTC.

The chain is built from TRBV2 and TRBJ1-4; 8 bases match TRBD1. CDR3 length equals 12 residues. The germline gives CDR1 SNHLY, CDR2 FYNNEI. Losses at the gene ends were 6 bases for V and 14 bases for J; bases not matched to a gene: 8. The CDR3 sequence is CASRPDRERLFF. In DNA form, the CDR3 reads TGTGCCAGCAGACCGGACAGGGAACGGCTGTTTTTT.

This chain joins TRBV9 and TRBJ2-3; 7 bases line up with TRBD2. CDR3 length equals 14 residues. Germline lookup yields CDR1 SGDLS and CDR2 YYNGEE. The V segment lost 7 bases and the J segment 0 bases; nucleotides outside the gene matches: 5. Here the CDR3 reads CASCEGLSTDTQYF. CDR3 nucleotide sequence: TGTGCCAGCTGCGAGGGACTAAGCACAGATACGCAGTATTTT. Filled out from reference TRBV9 and TRBJ2-3, the complete variable domain reads DSGVTQTPKHLITATGQRVTLRCSPRSGDLSVYWYQQSLDQGLQFLIQYYNGEERAKGNILERFSAQQFPDLHSELNLSSLELGDSALYFCASCEGLSTDTQYFGPGTRLTVL.

The chain employs TRBV11-2 and TRBJ2-5; possible D gene TRBD2, 5 bases. Germline values: CDR1 SGHAT, CDR2 FQNNGV. The V and J ends lost 0 bases and 7 bases respectively, with 15 bases between them. The CDR3 consists of 15 residues. The CDR3 sequence is CASSLEGLVGGTQYF. The CDR3 coding sequence is TGTGCCAGCAGCTTAGAAGGGCTAGTTGGAGGGACCCAGTACTTC.

A single count supports this clone. The J gene is TRBJ2-3, the V gene TRBV5-1; D possibly uses TRBD1 or TRBD2 (6 bases each). Germline lookup yields CDR1 SGHRS and CDR2 YFSETQ. Trimming removed 2 bases at V and 5 bases at J, with 9 bases between. This CDR3 has 13 residues. The CDR3 DNA follows: TGCGCCAGCAGCTTACAGGGAGGAGATACGCAGTATTTT. Its protein product is CASSLQGGDTQYF.

In this sample, this clone turned up once. The chain has TRBV7-9 and TRBJ2-3; 9 positions agree with TRBD2. Germline values: CDR1 SEHNR, CDR2 FQNEAQ (reference sequence). Trimming at V came to 3 bases and at J to 5 bases, leaving 6 bases not matched to a gene. CDR3 length: 15 amino acids. In nucleotides, the CDR3 is TGTGCCAGCAGCTTCCAGCGGGGGGCCGGAGATACGCAGTATTTT. Its translation is CASSFQRGAGDTQYF.

CDR3 residues: CASSPPSSRGGHEQYF. Written as DNA, the CDR3 is TGTGCCAGCTCACCACCCTCAAGTCGGGGGGGACACGAGCAGTACTTC. This sequence joins TRBV18 and TRBJ2-7; TRBD2 matches at 8 bases. Germline CDR1 and CDR2: KGHSH and LQKENI. Trimming at V came to 0 bases and at J to 5 bases, leaving 9 bases not matched to a gene. This CDR3 contains 16 residues.

This clone has just a few counts. This chain connects TRBV29-1 to TRBJ2-5; 12 bases agree with TRBD1. The length of the CDR3 is 14 residues. Per germline, CDR1 SQVTM and CDR2 ANQGSEA. Trimming at V came to 7 bases and at J to 4 bases, leaving 7 bases not matched to a gene. CDR3 in amino acids: CSARDRGQVETQYF. The DNA of the CDR3 is TGCAGCGCCCGGGACAGGGGGCAAGTAGAGACCCAGTACTTC.

The J gene is TRBJ1-6, the V gene TRBV14; weak D call: TRBD1 (6 bases). This CDR3 is built from 15 residues. CDR1 and CDR2 from the germline V gene are SGHDN and FVKESK. The ends were cut back, 1 base at V and 9 bases at J, with 13 bases in the middle. CDR3 sequence: CASSQGTGLSSPLHF. CDR3 DNA: TGTGCCAGCAGCCAAGGAACAGGGTTAAGTTCACCCCTCCACTTT.

The chain couples TRBV7-3 to TRBJ2-5; D perhaps matches TRBD2 (5 bases). Germline V gene lookup returns CDR1 SGHTA and CDR2 FQGTGA. The length of the CDR3 is 15 residues. With 4 bases removed from V and 3 bases from J, the gap between germline ends came to 15 bases. CDR3 sequence: CASSSVGVREETQYF. As DNA, the CDR3 is TGTGCCAGCAGCTCGGTCGGGGTACGCGAAGAGACCCAGTACTTC.

The chain links TRBV9 to TRBJ2-3; 9 bases line up with TRBD1. The CDR3 runs 15 residues. The V segment lost 3 bases and the J segment 8 bases; nucleotides outside the gene matches: 10. Germline values: CDR1 SGDLS, CDR2 YYNGEE. CDR3 DNA sequence: TGTGCCAGCAGCGCTACAGGGGGCCCGGGAGGTACGCAGTATTTT. Its protein product is CASSATGGPGGTQYF.